This T cell receptor beta chain derives from a study of T cell responses to AZD1222 COVID-19 vaccine. Libraries were prepared by immunoSEQ multiplex PCR; TCRdb keeps only in-frame clonotypes and omits some of them. The profile shows 130,000 to 150,000 clones, under 95% of them singletons. V was clipped by 2 bases and J by 1 base, with 12 bases between them. This CDR3 contains 15 residues. Germline CDR1 and CDR2: SGHNT and YYREEE (reference sequence). The genes are TRBV5-4 and TRBJ1-1; D unresolved. The receptor was isolated from an adult in good health. The input for sequencing was peripheral blood, taken on day 0 of AZD1222 vaccination. The CDR3 DNA sequence: TGTGCCAGCAGCTTAAGGTTGAGTCGGAACACTGAAGCTTTCTTT. The encoded protein is CASSLRLSRNTEAFF.